These 20 T cell receptor beta chains share one sample of origin, sequenced in a study of PD-1 blockade in classical Hodgkin lymphoma. Clones were sequenced by immunoSEQ multiplex PCR, and TCRdb holds only the in-frame ones, with some missing. Seen here are approximately 100,000 clones, around 89% observed once, and the top ten hold around 6.6%. Relapse was seen in all patients after autologous stem cell transplantation, and brentuximab vedotin exposure was variable. This material consisted of peripheral blood mononuclear cells (PBMCs), taken before the second cycle of nivolumab. These TCRs come from a human donor with classical Hodgkin lymphoma.

The chain couples TRBV6-5 to TRBJ1-5; 11 bases fit TRBD1. The CDR3 contains 14 residues. The V and J ends lost 5 bases and 5 bases, in that order; junction bases with no gene match: 2. The germline gives CDR1 MNHEY, CDR2 SVGAGI. DNA of the CDR3: TGTGCCAGCAGTAGGGGACAGGGGGATCAGCCCCAGCATTTT. This sequence encodes CASSRGQGDQPQHF.

The count of this clone is one. The CDR3 spells CASSQSRGGGRYNEQFF. The DNA for the CDR3 is TGCGCCAGCAGCCAAAGCCGCGGCGGGGGACGTTACAATGAGCAGTTCTTC. The chain couples TRBV4-3 to TRBJ2-1, with 7 positions matching TRBD2. Germline CDR1 reads LGHNA; CDR2 reads YSLEER. CDR3 length equals 17 residues. Germline trimming cut 2 bases from V and 4 bases from J; bases unmatched to any gene: 11.

The chain combines TRBV9 with TRBJ2-1; 9 bases match TRBD1. The CDR3 is made up of 15 amino acids. V shed 0 bases and J 9 bases; nucleotides not matched to a gene: 7. Germline CDR1 and CDR2: SGDLS and YYNGEE. The CDR3 here is CASSVVWDRAAEQFF. CDR3 nucleotides: TGTGCCAGCAGCGTAGTATGGGACAGGGCAGCTGAGCAGTTCTTC.

V usage is TRBV11-3 and J usage is TRBJ2-1; 9 nucleotides match TRBD2. This CDR3 spans 16 amino acids. Germline loops: CDR1 SGHNT, CDR2 YENEEA. The V gene end was trimmed by 5 bases and the J gene end by 8 bases; junction bases not matched to a gene: 13. The CDR3 DNA sequence: TGTGCCAGCAGCCCCAACCCACCGGGACTAGCTCATGAGCAGTTCTTC. It is translated as CASSPNPPGLAHEQFF.

This sequence joins TRBV10-3 and TRBJ1-2; D ambiguous. The CDR3 sequence is 13 residues long. From germline, CDR1 is ENHRY and CDR2 SYGVKD. The V and J ends lost 7 bases and 2 bases respectively, with 11 bases between them. The CDR3 reads CAITRTGNYGYTF. For the CDR3, the DNA is TGTGCCATCACCCGGACGGGAAACTATGGCTACACCTTC.

As to this clone: This sample includes further DNA sequences coding for the same CDR3. This chain joins TRBV5-1 and TRBJ2-5; no clear D. The CDR3 sequence is 13 residues long. V gave up 2 bases and J gave up 3 bases, with 8 bases separating them. Looked up from germline, CDR1 is SGHRS and CDR2 is YFSETQ. CDR3 region: CASSLSGEETQYF. DNA of the CDR3: TGCGCCAGCAGCTTATCTGGGGAAGAGACCCAGTACTTC.

The chain combines TRBV20-1 with TRBJ2-7; D not resolved. From germline, CDR1 is DFQATT and CDR2 SNEGSKA (reference sequence). The V and J ends lost 5 bases and 2 bases respectively, with 7 bases between them. CDR3 size: 11 residues. CDR3 residues: CSAYTAYEQYF. CDR3 sequence (DNA): TGCAGTGCTTATACTGCCTACGAGCAGTACTTC.

The J gene is TRBJ1-6, the V gene TRBV7-3, with D uncertain. Germline CDR1 SGHTA, CDR2 FQGTGA. Trimming cost V 4 bases and J 8 bases, with 9 bases left between them. CDR3 length: 13 residues. Here the CDR3 DNA reads TGTGCCAGCAGCTCAGTAGCAGATTCACCCCTCCACTTT. Protein sequence: CASSSVADSPLHF.

This clone appeared a single time. The chain couples TRBV30 to TRBJ2-5; D is ambiguous. Trimming removed 1 base from V and 4 bases from J, with 7 bases in between. Germline CDR1 is GTSNPN and CDR2 is SVGIG (reference sequence). The length of the CDR3 is 12 residues. The CDR3 loop reads CAWSDSRETQYF. Written as DNA, the CDR3 is TGTGCCTGGAGTGACAGTCGAGAGACCCAGTACTTC. Full variable domain (missing parts from reference TRBV30 and TRBJ2-5): SQTIHQWPATLVQPVGSPLSLECTVEGTSNPNLYWYRQAAGRGLQLLFYSVGIGQISSEVPQNLSASRPQDRQFILSSKKLLLSDSGFYLCAWSDSRETQYFGPGTRLLVL.

The chain employs TRBV4-3 and TRBJ2-3; D remains unclear. This CDR3 has 14 amino acids. Germline CDR1 reads LGHNA; CDR2 reads YSLEER. Between the trimmed V and J ends, which lost 3 bases and 0 bases, there was a span of 7 bases. The CDR3 loop is CASSHSQSTDTQYF. The CDR3 bases are TGCGCCAGCAGCCACAGTCAAAGCACAGATACGCAGTATTTT.

The V and J genes are TRBV9 and TRBJ2-3; D unresolved. Germline CDR1 reads SGDLS; CDR2 reads YYNGEE. The germline V and J ends were trimmed by 2 bases and 0 bases, with 10 bases remaining between them. This CDR3 is built from 15 residues. CDR3: CASSVWGSSTDTQYF. The CDR3 DNA sequence: TGTGCCAGCAGCGTCTGGGGATCAAGCACAGATACGCAGTATTTT.

The chain combines TRBV2 with TRBJ1-1, with 7 bases matching TRBD1. The V and J ends lost 10 bases and 3 bases, in that order; junction bases with no gene match: 8. CDR1 is SNHLY and CDR2 is FYNNEI in the germline V gene. This CDR3 region has 13 residues. CDR3: CATQGVGDTEAFF. CDR3 bases: TGTGCCACCCAGGGGGTAGGGGACACTGAAGCTTTCTTT.

The chain is built from TRBV6-5 and TRBJ2-3; D not resolved. Germline V gene lookup returns CDR1 MNHEY and CDR2 SVGAGI. V lost 2 bases to trimming and J lost 4 bases, with 16 bases between them. CDR3 length: 16 residues. CDR3 residues: CASSYPNPDGSDTQYF. CDR3 nucleotide sequence: TGTGCCAGCAGTTACCCAAATCCGGACGGCTCAGATACGCAGTATTTT.

V gene TRBV7-8 combines with J gene TRBJ1-4, with D possibly being TRBD1 (6 bases). Trimming stripped 1 base from V and 7 bases from J, with 16 bases between. CDR1 SGHVS and CDR2 FQNEAQ come from the germline V gene. This CDR3 region has 16 residues. The CDR3 DNA is TGTGCCAGCAGCTTAGGGTCCGTATGGGGGGCTGAAAAACTGTTTTTT. It is translated as CASSLGSVWGAEKLFF.

This clone was detected once. V usage is TRBV7-9 and J usage is TRBJ2-5; D gene unclear. Per the germline V gene, CDR1 is SEHNR and CDR2 is FQNEAQ (reference sequence). Trimming removed 6 bases at V and 1 base at J, with 6 bases between. The CDR3 totals 12 residues. The CDR3 DNA is TGTGCCAGCAGGAGGATCCAAGAGACCCAGTACTTC. This codes for CASRRIQETQYF.

The gene calls are TRBV19 and TRBJ1-2, with D maybe TRBD1 (5 bases). V lost 5 bases and J lost 4, with 17 bases in between. The CDR3 totals 15 residues. The V gene's germline CDR1 is LNHDA and CDR2 SQIVND (reference sequence). The CDR3 DNA follows: TGTGCCAGTAGTGCCTCTCTAGGGGACCTCTATGGCTACACCTTC. It specifies CASSASLGDLYGYTF.

The J gene is TRBJ2-4, the V gene TRBV13; a possible D gene is TRBD1 (6 bases). The germline V gene has CDR1 PRHDT and CDR2 FYEKMQ (reference sequence). The V gene lost 5 bases and the J gene lost 1 base, with 15 bases spanning the gap. The CDR3 has 16 amino acids. Here the CDR3 reads CASSRIAQGAKNIQYF. The CDR3 nucleotides read TGTGCCAGCAGCCGTATCGCTCAGGGGGCCAAAAACATTCAGTACTTC.

This rearrangement joins TRBV5-1 to TRBJ2-2; TRBD1 matches at 9 bases. The junction had 3 bases not matched to a gene; V was cut back by 0 bases and J by 6 bases. The CDR3 covers 15 residues. Germline CDR1 SGHRS, CDR2 YFSETQ. Here the CDR3 DNA reads TGCGCCAGCAGCTTGGGGGACAGGGTTCCCGGGGAGCTGTTTTTT. This encodes CASSLGDRVPGELFF.

V and J are TRBV27 and TRBJ2-4; TRBD2 matches at 8 bases. The CDR3 totals 20 residues. The V segment lost 4 bases and the J segment 1 base; nucleotides outside the gene matches: 18. In germline, CDR1 is MNHEY, CDR2 SMNVEV (reference sequence). The CDR3 here is CASSSARGGRVFLAKNIQYF. The CDR3 nucleotides read TGTGCCAGCAGTTCCGCCCGGGGGGGGCGCGTGTTCTTGGCCAAAAACATTCAGTACTTC.

V usage is TRBV7-2 and J usage is TRBJ2-5; D is unclear. This CDR3 has 13 amino acids. Germline CDR1 and CDR2: SGHTA and FQGNSA. Deletions cut 0 bases from V and 5 bases from J, with 7 bases between. For the CDR3, the DNA is TGTGCCAGCAGCTTAGCGGGGTGGGAGACCCAGTACTTC. This codes for CASSLAGWETQYF. Full variable domain (remainder filled in from reference TRBV7-2 and TRBJ2-5): GAGVSQSPSNKVTEKGKDVELRCDPISGHTALYWYRQSLGQGLEFLIYFQGNSAPDKSGLPSDRFSAERTGGSVSTLTIQRTQQEDSAVYLCASSLAGWETQYFGPGTRLLVL.